This TCR beta chain was documented in a study of CXCR3-negative and CXCR3-positive naive CD8 T cells. Study information: The study obtained 120 million to 150 million TRB reads, about 1.5 +/- 0.3 million per library. Broader study findings: Unlike memory cells, which differed, naive CXCR3-negative and CXCR3-positive cells had similar TRBV-TRBJ usage. Naive subsets did not differ in surface CD5, and TRB CDR3 properties served to infer TCR strength.

Within the CD8+ T cell compartment, naive cells were CD45RO-CCR7+CD27+CD95-. UMI-labeled 5' RACE yielded the TRB cDNA libraries. TCRdb reprocessed the 5' RACE reads and keeps a single row for each CDR3 protein, giving no DNA. The sample includes approximately 74,000 distinct CDR3 sequences. A remark on this clonotype: The antigen is unknown.

Germline loops: CDR1 SGHVS, CDR2 FQNEAQ. This CDR3 is built from 16 residues. The V and J genes are TRBV7-8 and TRBJ2-6. Source material: naive CXCR3- CD8+ T cells from blood. As to subset: CD45RO-CCR7+CD27+CD95- naive CD8+ T cells lacking CXCR3 (TNR3-). The TCR sequence derives from a human donor in good health. Some clones in this sample may be carry-over from other donors' samples. Here the CDR3 reads CASSLGWNSGANVLTF.